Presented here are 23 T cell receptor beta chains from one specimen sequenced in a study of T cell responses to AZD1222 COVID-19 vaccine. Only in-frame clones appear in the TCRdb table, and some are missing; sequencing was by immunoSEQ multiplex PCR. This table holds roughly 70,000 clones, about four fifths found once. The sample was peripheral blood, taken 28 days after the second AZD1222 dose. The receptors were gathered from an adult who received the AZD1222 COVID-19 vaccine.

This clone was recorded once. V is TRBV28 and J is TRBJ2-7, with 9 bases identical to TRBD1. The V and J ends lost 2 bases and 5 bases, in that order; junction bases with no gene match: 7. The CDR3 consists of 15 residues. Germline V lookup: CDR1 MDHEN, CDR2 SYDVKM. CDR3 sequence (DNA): TGTGCCAGCAGTTTACCAAGGGACAGGGTCCACGAGCAGTACTTC. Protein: CASSLPRDRVHEQYF.

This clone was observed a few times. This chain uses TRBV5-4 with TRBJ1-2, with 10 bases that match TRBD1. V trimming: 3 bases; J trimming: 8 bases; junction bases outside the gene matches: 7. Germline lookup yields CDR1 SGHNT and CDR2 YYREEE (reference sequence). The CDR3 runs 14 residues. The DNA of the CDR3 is TGTGCCAGCAGCTGGACGACAGGGGGCAGGGGCTACACCTTC. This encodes CASSWTTGGRGYTF.

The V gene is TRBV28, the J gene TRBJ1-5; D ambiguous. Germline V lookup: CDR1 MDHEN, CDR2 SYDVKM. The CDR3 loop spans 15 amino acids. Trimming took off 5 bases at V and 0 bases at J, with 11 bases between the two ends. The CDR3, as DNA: TGTGCCAGCAGTCCTAGGACGGCTAGCAATCAGCCCCAGCATTTT. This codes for CASSPRTASNQPQHF.

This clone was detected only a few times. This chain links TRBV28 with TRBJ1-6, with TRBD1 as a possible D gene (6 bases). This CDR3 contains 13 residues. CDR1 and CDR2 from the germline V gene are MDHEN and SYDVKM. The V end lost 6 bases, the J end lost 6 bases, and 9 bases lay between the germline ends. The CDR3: CASSRDTNSPLHF. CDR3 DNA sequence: TGTGCCAGCAGCCGGGACACTAATTCACCCCTCCACTTT.

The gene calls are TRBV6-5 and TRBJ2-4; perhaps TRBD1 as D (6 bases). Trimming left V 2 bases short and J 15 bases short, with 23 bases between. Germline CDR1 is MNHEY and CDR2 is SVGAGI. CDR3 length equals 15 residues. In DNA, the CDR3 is TGTGCCAGCAGTTACCGGGGACAAGGCTGGGACCGAAGGTACTTC. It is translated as CASSYRGQGWDRRYF.

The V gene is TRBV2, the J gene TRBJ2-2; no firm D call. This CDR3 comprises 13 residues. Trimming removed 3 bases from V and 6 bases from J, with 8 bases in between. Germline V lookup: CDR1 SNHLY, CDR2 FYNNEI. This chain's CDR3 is CASSELGAGELFF. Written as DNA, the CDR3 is TGTGCCAGCAGTGAGCTGGGCGCCGGGGAGCTGTTTTTT.

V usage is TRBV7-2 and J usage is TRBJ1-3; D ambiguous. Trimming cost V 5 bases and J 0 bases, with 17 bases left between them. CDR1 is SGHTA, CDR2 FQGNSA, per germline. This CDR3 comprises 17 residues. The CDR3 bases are TGTGCCAGCAGCCTACAGTTTGAGAGACGCTCTGGAAACACCATATATTTT. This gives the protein CASSLQFERRSGNTIYF.

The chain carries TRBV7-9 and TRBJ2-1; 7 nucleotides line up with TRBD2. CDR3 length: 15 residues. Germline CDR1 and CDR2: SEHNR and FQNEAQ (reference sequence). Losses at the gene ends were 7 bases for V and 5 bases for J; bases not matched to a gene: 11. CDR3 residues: CASTQSGTPHNEQFF. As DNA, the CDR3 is TGTGCCAGCACCCAGAGCGGGACTCCTCACAATGAGCAGTTCTTC.

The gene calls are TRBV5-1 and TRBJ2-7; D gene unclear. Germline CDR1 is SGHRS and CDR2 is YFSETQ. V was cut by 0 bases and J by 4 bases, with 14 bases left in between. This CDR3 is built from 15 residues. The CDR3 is CASSLGVSGGYEQYF. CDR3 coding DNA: TGCGCCAGCAGCTTGGGTGTTTCGGGCGGATACGAGCAGTACTTC.

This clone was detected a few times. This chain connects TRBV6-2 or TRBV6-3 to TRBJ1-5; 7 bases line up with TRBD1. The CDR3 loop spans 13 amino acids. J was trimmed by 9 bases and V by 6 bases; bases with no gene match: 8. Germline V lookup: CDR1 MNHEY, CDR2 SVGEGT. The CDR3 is CASSIGGSRPQHF. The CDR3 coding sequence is TGTGCCAGCAGCATAGGGGGCTCCCGGCCCCAGCATTTT.

The CDR3 loop reads CSARTREQFF. The CDR3 DNA reads as TGCAGTGCTAGAACTAGGGAGCAGTTCTTC. This sequence joins TRBV20-1 and TRBJ2-1; possibly TRBD2 for D (5 bases). In germline, CDR1 is DFQATT, CDR2 SNEGSKA (reference sequence). The CDR3 has 10 residues. V shed 2 bases and J shed 10 bases, with 6 bases lying between them.

In DNA, the CDR3 is TGCGCCAGCAGCTTGGCAACTAATGAAAAACTGTTTTTT. This codes for CASSLATNEKLFF. V gene TRBV5-1 combines with J gene TRBJ1-4; D unresolved. The CDR3 sequence is 13 residues long. Germline V lookup: CDR1 SGHRS, CDR2 YFSETQ. V was pared by 0 bases and J by 0 bases, with 0 bases between.

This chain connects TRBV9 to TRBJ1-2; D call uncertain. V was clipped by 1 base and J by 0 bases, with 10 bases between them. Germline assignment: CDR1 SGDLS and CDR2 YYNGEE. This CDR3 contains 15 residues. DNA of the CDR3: TGTGCCAGCAGCGTAAACCCCGGGGCTAACTATGGCTACACCTTC. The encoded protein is CASSVNPGANYGYTF.

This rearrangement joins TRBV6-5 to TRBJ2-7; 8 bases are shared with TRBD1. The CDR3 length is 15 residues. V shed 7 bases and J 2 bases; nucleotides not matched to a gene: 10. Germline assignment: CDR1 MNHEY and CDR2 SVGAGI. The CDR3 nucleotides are TGTGCCAGCATCCGACAGGGGTATTCTACCTACGAGCAGTACTTC. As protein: CASIRQGYSTYEQYF.

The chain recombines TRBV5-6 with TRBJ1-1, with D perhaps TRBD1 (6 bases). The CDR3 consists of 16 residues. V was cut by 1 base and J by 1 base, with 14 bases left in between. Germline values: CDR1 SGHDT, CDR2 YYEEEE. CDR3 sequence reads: CASSLPGRGANTEAFF. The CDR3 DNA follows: TGTGCCAGCAGCTTGCCGGGGCGGGGGGCGAACACTGAAGCTTTCTTT.

The chain's CDR3 is CASSLRTGNTEAFF. The CDR3 DNA sequence: TGCGCCAGCAGCCTAAGAACAGGGAACACTGAAGCTTTCTTT. The chain combines TRBV5-1 with TRBJ1-1, with D possibly being TRBD1 (5 bases). V gave up 4 bases and J gave up 1 base, with 11 bases separating them. Germline loops: CDR1 SGHRS, CDR2 YFSETQ. CDR3 length: 14 amino acids.

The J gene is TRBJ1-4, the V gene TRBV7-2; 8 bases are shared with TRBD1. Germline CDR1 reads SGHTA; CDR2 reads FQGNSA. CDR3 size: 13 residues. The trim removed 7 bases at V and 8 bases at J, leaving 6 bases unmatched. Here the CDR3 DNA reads TGTGCCAGCAACCTGCGGACAGGGGAAAAACTGTTTTTT. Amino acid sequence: CASNLRTGEKLFF.

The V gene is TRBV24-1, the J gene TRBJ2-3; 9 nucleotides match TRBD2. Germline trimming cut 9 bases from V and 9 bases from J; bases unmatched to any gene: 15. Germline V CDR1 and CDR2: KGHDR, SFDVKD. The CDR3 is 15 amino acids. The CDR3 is CATGGGASGAWTQYF. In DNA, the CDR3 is TGTGCCACCGGGGGTGGGGCTAGCGGGGCGTGGACGCAGTATTTT.

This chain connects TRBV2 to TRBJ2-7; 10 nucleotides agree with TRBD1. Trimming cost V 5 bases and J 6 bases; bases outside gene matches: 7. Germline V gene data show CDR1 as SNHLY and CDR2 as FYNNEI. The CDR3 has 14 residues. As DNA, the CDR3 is TGTGCCAGCAGTTGGGACAGGGGCTATTCCGAGCAGTACTTC. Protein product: CASSWDRGYSEQYF.

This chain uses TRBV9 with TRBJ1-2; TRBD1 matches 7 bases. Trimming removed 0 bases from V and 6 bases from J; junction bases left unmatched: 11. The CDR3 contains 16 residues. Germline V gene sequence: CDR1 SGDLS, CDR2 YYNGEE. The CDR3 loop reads CASSVGGDRDFNGYTF. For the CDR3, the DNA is TGTGCCAGCAGCGTAGGAGGCGACAGGGACTTCAATGGCTACACCTTC. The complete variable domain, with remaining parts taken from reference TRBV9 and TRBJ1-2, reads DSGVTQTPKHLITATGQRVTLRCSPRSGDLSVYWYQQSLDQGLQFLIQYYNGEERAKGNILERFSAQQFPDLHSELNLSSLELGDSALYFCASSVGGDRDFNGYTFGSGTRLTVV.

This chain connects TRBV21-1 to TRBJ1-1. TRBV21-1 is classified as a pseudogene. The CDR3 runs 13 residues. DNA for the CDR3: TGTGCCAGCAGCAAGGGGGGAGACACTGAAGCTTTCTTT. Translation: CASSKGGDTEAFF.

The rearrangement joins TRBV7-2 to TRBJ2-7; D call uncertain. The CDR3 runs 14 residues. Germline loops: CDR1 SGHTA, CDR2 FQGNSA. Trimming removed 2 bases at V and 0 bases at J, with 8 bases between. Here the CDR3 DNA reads TGTGCCAGCAGCTTAAGTCAGGACTCCTACGAGCAGTACTTC. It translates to CASSLSQDSYEQYF.

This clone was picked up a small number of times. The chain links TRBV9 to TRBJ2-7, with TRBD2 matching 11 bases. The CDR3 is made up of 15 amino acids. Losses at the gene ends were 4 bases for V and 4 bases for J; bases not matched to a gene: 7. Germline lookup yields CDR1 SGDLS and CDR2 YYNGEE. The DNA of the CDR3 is TGTGCCAGCAGCCGCTATAGCGGGGGGGATTACGAGCAGTACTTC. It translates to CASSRYSGGDYEQYF.